Shown below are 15 T cell receptor beta chains from a single sample sequenced in a study of shared clonotypes between healthy human individuals. The table came from immunoSEQ multiplex PCR; TCRdb's copy has only in-frame clones and leaves some out. This sample carries roughly 500,000 clones, roughly 95% of them seen once, and the ten largest clones take about 0.064%. The sample taken for sequencing was naive CD4+ T cells sorted from blood. The sample's subset: CD45RA+ positively selected. All receptors come from a woman aged 25-40 years in good health.

The rearrangement joins TRBV4-2 to TRBJ1-1; D possibly corresponds to TRBD1 (6 bases). CDR3 length equals 18 residues. Germline V gene data show CDR1 as LGHNA and CDR2 as YNFKEQ. The V gene lost 4 bases and the J gene lost 1 base, with 22 bases spanning the gap. CDR3 sequence (DNA): TGTGCCAGCAGCCGGACCATCGGACAGCCGACCAAGAACACTGAAGCTTTCTTT. Protein product: CASSRTIGQPTKNTEAFF.

This clone was observed once. The chain carries TRBV7-6 and TRBJ2-2; 7 nucleotides match TRBD2. V was clipped by 2 bases and J by 7 bases; unmatched bases: 13. The germline gives CDR1 SGHVS, CDR2 FNYEAQ. This CDR3 comprises 17 residues. The CDR3 region has the DNA TGTGCCAGCAGCTTAAGGGTAGGCGGGAGACATAGCGGGGAGCTGTTTTTT. This translates into CASSLRVGGRHSGELFF. Combining the CDR3 with reference TRBV7-6 and TRBJ2-2 gives the whole variable domain GAGVSQSPRYKVTKRGQDVALRCDPISGHVSLYWYRQALGQGPEFLTYFNYEAQQDKSGLPNDRFSAERPEGSISTLTIQRTEQRDSAMYRCASSLRVGGRHSGELFFGEGSRLTVL.

Only one count was recorded for this clone. The chain has TRBV2 and TRBJ2-2; D may be TRBD1 or TRBD2 (5 bases each). This CDR3 region has 14 residues. Germline V CDR1 and CDR2: SNHLY, FYNNEI. Trimming took off 7 bases at V and 1 base at J, with 10 bases between the two ends. Written as DNA, the CDR3 is TGTGCCAGCACCGAGAGGGGGAACACCGGGGAGCTGTTTTTT. Translation gives CASTERGNTGELFF.

A remark on this clone: The sample holds other DNA sequences that translate to the same CDR3. The genes are TRBV28 and TRBJ2-7, with 7 bases lining up with TRBD1. Germline V gene sequence: CDR1 MDHEN, CDR2 SYDVKM. Trimming cost V 1 base and J 4 bases; bases outside gene matches: 4. The CDR3 contains 14 residues. The CDR3 region is CASSLSGTVYEQYF. The DNA for the CDR3 is TGTGCCAGCAGTTTATCCGGGACAGTATACGAGCAGTACTTC.

V is TRBV19 and J is TRBJ1-3; no clear D gene. CDR1 is LNHDA and CDR2 is SQIVND in the germline V gene (reference sequence). The CDR3 runs to 14 residues. Trimming left V 3 bases short and J 0 bases short, with 6 bases between. The CDR3 is CASSILGSGNTIYF. CDR3 nucleotide sequence: TGTGCCAGTAGTATCTTGGGCTCTGGAAACACCATATATTTT.

This clone was seen only once. The chain recombines TRBV7-9 with TRBJ1-1; D is perhaps TRBD1 (5 bases). The V end was cut by 3 bases, the J end by 1 base, with 12 bases between. This CDR3 comprises 15 residues. Per the germline V gene, CDR1 is SEHNR and CDR2 is FQNEAQ (reference sequence). CDR3 loop: CASSFLGGANTEAFF. The CDR3 DNA sequence: TGTGCCAGCAGCTTTTTGGGGGGTGCGAACACTGAAGCTTTCTTT.

This chain links TRBV7-9 with TRBJ2-7; no reliable D call. Per germline, CDR1 SEHNR and CDR2 FQNEAQ (reference sequence). The CDR3 sequence is 14 residues long. V dropped 3 bases and J dropped 3 bases, with 12 bases sitting between them. CDR3 sequence reads: CASSFMTDYYEQYF. Here the CDR3 DNA reads TGTGCCAGCAGCTTCATGACGGATTACTACGAGCAGTACTTC.

The chain recombines TRBV10-2 with TRBJ2-1; D gene unclear. The germline CDR1 and CDR2 sequences are WSHSY and SAAADI. V was pared by 4 bases and J by 6 bases, with 13 bases between. The CDR3 contains 14 residues. CDR3 residues: CASSGSSAGNEQFF. Written as DNA, the CDR3 is TGCGCCAGCAGTGGGTCTTCCGCCGGCAATGAGCAGTTCTTC.

The gene calls are TRBV9 and TRBJ2-1, with 8 bases matching TRBD2. In germline, CDR1 is SGDLS, CDR2 YYNGEE. J lost 7 bases, V lost 0 bases, and 6 bases had no gene match. This CDR3 comprises 15 residues. CDR3 residues: CASSVASGLWNEQFF. In nucleotides, the CDR3 is TGTGCCAGCAGCGTAGCTAGCGGGTTATGGAATGAGCAGTTCTTC.

Regarding this clone: This CDR3 is also generated by other DNA sequences in the sample. The chain employs TRBV5-1 and TRBJ2-7; 8 nucleotides match TRBD1. The junction had 3 bases not matched to a gene; V was cut back by 2 bases and J by 2 bases. CDR3 size: 14 residues. Germline V gives CDR1 SGHRS, CDR2 YFSETQ. CDR3 region: CASSFDRGPYEQYF. The CDR3 nucleotides are TGCGCCAGCAGCTTCGACAGGGGACCCTACGAGCAGTACTTC.

In nucleotides, the CDR3 is TGCGCCAGCACCCTGGTTGGGGCAGATACGCAGTATTTT. Protein: CASTLVGADTQYF. The chain has TRBV5-1 and TRBJ2-3; no definite D call. Germline V gene data show CDR1 as SGHRS and CDR2 as YFSETQ. The CDR3 totals 13 residues. The ends were cut back, 6 bases at V and 4 bases at J, with 12 bases in the middle. The full variable domain, with the rest looked up from reference TRBV5-1 and TRBJ2-3, is KAGVTQTPRYLIKTRGQQVTLSCSPISGHRSVSWYQQTPGQGLQFLFEYFSETQRNKGNFPGRFSGRQFSNSRSEMNVSTLELGDSALYLCASTLVGADTQYFGPGTRLTVL.

This chain links TRBV7-8 with TRBJ2-3; D is unresolved. The CDR3 contains 15 residues. Per the germline V gene, CDR1 is SGHVS and CDR2 is FQNEAQ. V shed 6 bases and J shed 4 bases, with 17 bases lying between them. CDR3 nucleotide sequence: TGTGCCAGCAGATCCGACGGACGAAGGTCAGATACGCAGTATTTT. It codes for CASRSDGRRSDTQYF. Full variable domain (outside the CDR3, taken from reference TRBV7-8 and TRBJ2-3): GAGVSQSPRYKVAKRGQDVALRCDPISGHVSLFWYQQALGQGPEFLTYFQNEAQLDKSGLPSDRFFAERPEGSVSTLKIQRTQQEDSAVYLCASRSDGRRSDTQYFGPGTRLTVL.

About this clone itself: Other DNA variants within this sample encode the same CDR3. The chain has TRBV11-3 and TRBJ1-1; possibly TRBD1 for D (5 bases). V was trimmed by 1 base and J by 2 bases, leaving 8 bases between them. This CDR3 has 14 amino acids. CDR1 SGHNT and CDR2 YENEEA come from the germline V gene. The CDR3 nucleotides read TGTGCCAGCAGCTTAGGGGGGAAAAACACTGAAGCTTTCTTT. It is translated as CASSLGGKNTEAFF.

The chain recombines TRBV28 with TRBJ1-2, with D possibly being TRBD1 (6 bases). CDR3 length: 16 amino acids. The germline V gene has CDR1 MDHEN and CDR2 SYDVKM. V gave up 6 bases and J gave up 4 bases, with 21 bases separating them. This CDR3 reads CASRGESGTPVYGYTF. The DNA for the CDR3 is TGTGCCAGCAGGGGGGAGTCCGGGACACCAGTCTATGGCTACACCTTC.

V gene TRBV5-1 combines with J gene TRBJ2-5; 9 positions match TRBD1. The better agreement between TRBJ2-7 and the DNA end casts doubt on the J call. The CDR3 has 14 amino acids. Germline V gene lookup returns CDR1 SGHRS and CDR2 YFSETQ. CDR3: CASSAGTGSYEQYF. As DNA, the CDR3 is TGCGCCAGCAGCGCGGGGACAGGGTCCTACGAGCAGTACTTC.